These 31 T cell receptor beta chains originate from one sample sequenced in a study of cytomegalovirus exposure and HLA in healthy donors. Only in-frame clones appear in the TCRdb table, and some are missing; sequencing was by immunoSEQ multiplex PCR. The data show tens of thousands of clones, roughly 97% seen once. The sample was PBMCs. The receptors here all came from a man aged 18 to 30 in good health and CMV-seronegative.

This rearrangement joins TRBV9 to TRBJ1-3; TRBD1 might be the D (5 bases). The CDR3 covers 15 residues. The ends were cut back, 0 bases at V and 3 bases at J, with 10 bases in the middle. Germline V gene lookup returns CDR1 SGDLS and CDR2 YYNGEE. The CDR3 sequence: CASSVGTGFGNTIYF. The DNA for the CDR3 is TGTGCCAGCAGCGTAGGAACAGGCTTTGGAAACACCATATATTTT.

This clone was found once. J is TRBJ1-4 and V is TRBV6-1; 10 bases are a match to TRBD1. J lost 7 bases, V lost 5 bases, and 7 bases had no gene match. Germline CDR1 MNHNS, CDR2 SASEGT. The CDR3 contains 15 residues. CDR3 sequence: CASSHDRGLSEKLFF. The DNA for the CDR3 is TGTGCCAGCAGTCATGACAGGGGGCTTAGTGAAAAACTGTTTTTT.

The chain is built from TRBV4-2 and TRBJ2-1, with TRBD2 matching over 9 bases. Germline V CDR1 and CDR2: LGHNA, YNFKEQ. Trimming took 0 bases from V and 9 from J; bases not matched to a gene: 6. The CDR3 runs to 15 residues. CDR3 DNA sequence: TGTGCCAGCAGCCAAGAGTCGAGTAGCGGGGGTGAGCAGTTCTTC. Its translation: CASSQESSSGGEQFF.

In nucleotides, the CDR3 is TGTGCCAGCAGTCGACAGACAGGGAACCACGAGCAGTACTTC. Translation gives CASSRQTGNHEQYF. The chain employs TRBV28 and TRBJ2-5; TRBD1 matches at 7 bases. The J call may not be correct, given that the DNA end is closer to TRBJ2-7. From germline, CDR1 is MDHEN and CDR2 SYDVKM. The CDR3 runs to 14 residues.

V and J are TRBV7-9 and TRBJ1-2, with D unclear. Trimming removed 6 bases at V and 7 bases at J, with 18 bases between. Germline CDR1 and CDR2: SEHNR and FQNEAQ (reference sequence). This CDR3 contains 14 residues. The CDR3 bases are TGTGCCAGCAGTCCCGGGCCCGCAGCGGGTGGCTACACCTTC. The encoded protein is CASSPGPAAGGYTF. Based on the CDR3 plus reference TRBV7-9 and TRBJ1-2, the full variable domain is DTGVSQNPRHKITKRGQNVTFRCDPISEHNRLYWYRQTLGQGPEFLTYFQNEAQLEKSRLLSDRFSAERPKGSFSTLEIQRTEQGDSAMYLCASSPGPAAGGYTFGSGTRLTVV.

V is TRBV7-9 and J is TRBJ1-4, with 9 bases lining up with TRBD1. V gave up 5 bases and J gave up 6 bases; unmatched junction bases: 13. The CDR3 loop spans 17 amino acids. CDR1 and CDR2 (germline): SEHNR, FQNEAQ (reference sequence). The CDR3 DNA reads TGTGCCAGCAGCACCCGGGGGGACGACAGGGGGTATGAAAAACTGTTTTTT. Translation gives CASSTRGDDRGYEKLFF.

Remarks on this clone: At one of its ends the junction is not consistent with the germline gene, which may arise from a read error. CDR3 region: CASSLLGSGRPPHF. CDR3 sequence (DNA): TGTGCCAGCAGTTTATTGGGTAGCGGGAGGCCCCCCCACTTC. The genes are TRBV27 and TRBJ2-7; TRBD2 matches 10 bases. Germline assignment: CDR1 MNHEY and CDR2 SMNVEV (reference sequence). The CDR3 spans 14 residues.

CDR3 protein: CASRPLPGQASFHYGYTF. CDR3 bases: TGTGCCAGCAGACCGTTACCGGGACAGGCTAGTTTCCACTATGGCTACACCTTC. This sequence joins TRBV28 and TRBJ1-2; 8 bases are shared with TRBD1. V shed 6 bases, J shed 3 bases, and the junction held 18 bases outside the gene matches. There are 18 residues in the CDR3. Germline V gives CDR1 MDHEN, CDR2 SYDVKM.

The V call is TRBV19, the J call TRBJ2-5; D is perhaps TRBD2 (6 bases). Germline CDR1 LNHDA, CDR2 SQIVND (reference sequence). V shed 6 bases and J shed 5 bases, with 10 bases lying between them. CDR3 length: 12 amino acids. CDR3 protein: CASRGGRETQYF. The CDR3 bases are TGTGCCAGTAGGGGGGGACGGGAGACCCAGTACTTC.

V and J are TRBV27 and TRBJ2-1, with a tentative D call TRBD2 (6 bases). Trimming removed 6 bases from V and 3 bases from J, with 6 bases in between. The germline CDR1 and CDR2 sequences are MNHEY and SMNVEV (reference sequence). There are 12 residues in the CDR3. CDR3 residues: CASRRDYNEQFF. DNA for the CDR3: TGTGCCAGCAGGCGGGACTACAATGAGCAGTTCTTC.

The chain joins TRBV18 to TRBJ2-1; TRBD1 matches at 10 bases. Trimming cost V 4 bases and J 3 bases; bases outside gene matches: 6. Germline V gene lookup returns CDR1 KGHSH and CDR2 LQKENI. The CDR3 spans 16 residues. The CDR3 nucleotides are TGTGCCAGCTCACTTAAGACAGGGGGCAGCTACAATGAGCAGTTCTTC. Translation gives CASSLKTGGSYNEQFF.

The gene calls are TRBV19 and TRBJ1-2, with a tentative D call TRBD1 (5 bases). CDR3 size: 12 residues. V was pared by 4 bases and J by 14 bases, with 17 bases between. Per the germline V gene, CDR1 is LNHDA and CDR2 is SQIVND (reference sequence). The CDR3 region has the DNA TGTGCCAGTAGTACGCAGGGCCGAGCGAAAACCTTC. Amino acids: CASSTQGRAKTF.

The gene calls are TRBV5-1 and TRBJ1-2; perhaps TRBD1 as D (5 bases). In germline, CDR1 is SGHRS, CDR2 YFSETQ. V lost 7 bases, J lost 2 bases, and 9 bases lay in between. This CDR3 is 12 amino acids long. CDR3 nucleotides: TGCGCCAGCCTGGACAACAACTATGGCTACACCTTC. Its protein product is CASLDNNYGYTF.

The chain recombines TRBV5-1 with TRBJ1-6; D may be TRBD1 (5 bases). CDR1 and CDR2 from the germline V gene are SGHRS and YFSETQ. The CDR3 contains 15 residues. Between the trimmed V and J ends, which lost 0 bases and 8 bases, there was a span of 12 bases. This chain's CDR3 is CASSLAVRVDSPLHF. The CDR3 DNA follows: TGCGCCAGCAGCTTGGCCGTCAGGGTGGATTCACCCCTCCACTTT.

The chain recombines TRBV5-4 with TRBJ2-2; the D gene is possibly TRBD1 (6 bases). The V and J ends lost 4 bases and 8 bases respectively, with 15 bases between them. CDR3 length: 14 amino acids. Looked up from germline, CDR1 is SGHNT and CDR2 is YYREEE (reference sequence). CDR3 region: CASSPTQGSGELFF. The CDR3 DNA reads TGTGCCAGCAGCCCGACACAGGGTTCGGGGGAGCTGTTTTTT.

V is TRBV19 and J is TRBJ2-3; 7 positions match TRBD2. The CDR3 consists of 13 residues. Looked up from germline, CDR1 is LNHDA and CDR2 is SQIVND (reference sequence). J lost 4 bases, V lost 6 bases, and 4 bases had no gene match. The CDR3 protein is CASSRGLADTQYF. The CDR3 DNA follows: TGTGCCAGTAGCCGAGGACTAGCAGATACGCAGTATTTT.

The chain uses TRBV30 and TRBJ2-5; D not resolved. From germline, CDR1 is GTSNPN and CDR2 SVGIG (reference sequence). The CDR3 has 14 amino acids. V shed 3 bases and J shed 4 bases, with 15 bases lying between them. CDR3 sequence (DNA): TGTGCCTGGAGAACCTACCCCTACAGAGAGACCCAGTACTTC. It yields the protein CAWRTYPYRETQYF.

V gene TRBV19 combines with J gene TRBJ1-5, with 10 bases aligning to TRBD1. Germline CDR1 LNHDA, CDR2 SQIVND (reference sequence). The CDR3 spans 15 residues. The V gene end was trimmed by 5 bases and the J gene end by 6 bases; junction bases not matched to a gene: 7. Written as DNA, the CDR3 is TGTGCCAGTAGTTGGGACAGGGGCTTCGCTCAGCCCCAGCATTTT. This codes for CASSWDRGFAQPQHF. Together with reference TRBV19 and TRBJ1-5, the CDR3 gives the full variable domain: DGGITQSPKYLFRKEGQNVTLSCEQNLNHDAMYWYRQDPGQGLRLIYYSQIVNDFQKGDIAEGYSVSREKKESFPLTVTSAQKNPTAFYLCASSWDRGFAQPQHFGDGTRLSIL.

This chain joins TRBV7-9 and TRBJ2-7; perhaps TRBD1 as D (6 bases). The CDR3 is made up of 13 amino acids. Germline V lookup: CDR1 SEHNR, CDR2 FQNEAQ (reference sequence). Trimming left V 5 bases short and J 6 bases short, with 14 bases between. CDR3 in DNA: TGTGCCAGCAGCCCCGGGACATGGGTCGAGCAGTACTTC. Translating gives CASSPGTWVEQYF. The whole variable domain, filled in from reference TRBV7-9 and TRBJ2-7, reads DTGVSQNPRHKITKRGQNVTFRCDPISEHNRLYWYRQTLGQGPEFLTYFQNEAQLEKSRLLSDRFSAERPKGSFSTLEIQRTEQGDSAMYLCASSPGTWVEQYFGPGTRLTVT.

This chain uses TRBV6-6 with TRBJ1-5; TRBD1 matches at 8 bases. Per the germline V gene, CDR1 is MNHNY and CDR2 is SVGAGI (reference sequence). This CDR3 has 15 amino acids. Unmatched junction bases numbered 2, after V lost 3 bases and J lost 1 base. The CDR3 here is CASSYGQGSNQPQHF. As DNA, the CDR3 is TGTGCCAGCAGTTATGGACAGGGCAGCAATCAGCCCCAGCATTTT.

The chain has TRBV7-3 and TRBJ2-5, with 9 bases lining up with TRBD1. There are 14 residues in the CDR3. Germline V gives CDR1 SGHTA, CDR2 FQGTGA. V lost 6 bases and J lost 2; bases outside the gene matches: 4. In nucleotides, the CDR3 is TGTGCCAGCAGTGGGACAGGGCCGCAAGAGACCCAGTACTTC. Its protein product is CASSGTGPQETQYF.

The CDR3 spells CASSPGTGINTEAFF. DNA of the CDR3: TGTGCCAGCAGCCCCGGGACAGGGATAAACACTGAAGCTTTCTTT. The rearrangement joins TRBV5-6 to TRBJ1-1; 9 nucleotides line up with TRBD1. Losses at the gene ends were 4 bases for V and 2 bases for J; bases not matched to a gene: 6. The germline V gene has CDR1 SGHDT and CDR2 YYEEEE. The CDR3 totals 15 residues.

This clone was detected only once. V and J are TRBV9 and TRBJ1-6; no clear D. Germline assignment: CDR1 SGDLS and CDR2 YYNGEE. Trimming cost V 2 bases and J 5 bases, with 8 bases left between them. The CDR3 extends over 14 amino acids. The CDR3 coding sequence is TGTGCCAGCAGCGTTACAGTAAATAATTCACCCCTCCACTTT. Its translation is CASSVTVNNSPLHF.

The chain combines TRBV19 with TRBJ2-5, with D maybe TRBD2 (6 bases). V shed 7 bases and J shed 2 bases, with 17 bases lying between them. CDR1 is LNHDA and CDR2 is SQIVND in the germline V gene (reference sequence). The CDR3 covers 15 residues. The CDR3 nucleotides read TGTGCCAGTAAGAGGGCTAGCGCAACACAAGAGACCCAGTACTTC. It translates to CASKRASATQETQYF.

This sequence joins TRBV9 and TRBJ2-1; 7 nucleotides line up with TRBD2. There are 13 residues in the CDR3. Germline values: CDR1 SGDLS, CDR2 YYNGEE. Trimming cost V 5 bases and J 3 bases; bases outside gene matches: 2. The CDR3 spells CASSGRGYNEQFF. The CDR3 bases are TGTGCCAGCAGTGGGAGGGGCTACAATGAGCAGTTCTTC.

The chain uses TRBV6-1 and TRBJ1-2; TRBD1 aligns across 8 bases. CDR1 is MNHNS and CDR2 is SASEGT in the germline V gene. V lost 10 bases to trimming and J lost 7 bases; unmatched junction nucleotides: 14. The CDR3 spans 14 residues. The CDR3 sequence is CATSTGQGILGYTF. The CDR3 DNA follows: TGTGCCACCTCAACTGGACAGGGCATCCTTGGCTACACCTTC.

The chain employs TRBV15 and TRBJ2-3; D call uncertain. V was shortened by 3 bases and J by 4 bases, with 8 bases between the two germline ends. This CDR3 comprises 13 residues. In germline, CDR1 is LNHNV, CDR2 YYDKDF (reference sequence). The CDR3, as DNA: TGTGCCACCAGCAGGACGGCGGCAGATACGCAGTATTTT. It encodes CATSRTAADTQYF.

This sequence joins TRBV7-9 and TRBJ2-5; D is undetermined. The germline gives CDR1 SEHNR, CDR2 FQNEAQ (reference sequence). The ends were cut back, 5 bases at V and 4 bases at J, with 8 bases in the middle. The CDR3 consists of 12 residues. This chain's CDR3 is CASSPTGETQYF. In DNA, the CDR3 is TGTGCCAGCAGCCCAACCGGAGAGACCCAGTACTTC.

The J gene is TRBJ2-7, the V gene TRBV30; possible D gene TRBD2, 5 bases. Trimming took 0 bases from V and 7 from J, leaving 13 bases between them. Per the germline V gene, CDR1 is GTSNPN and CDR2 is SVGIG (reference sequence). The CDR3 consists of 13 residues. CDR3 region: CAWSVGGEGEQYF. DNA of the CDR3: TGTGCCTGGAGTGTAGGAGGAGAAGGGGAGCAGTACTTC.

The rearrangement uses TRBV6-6 and TRBJ1-1; D may be TRBD1 (5 bases). Germline V CDR1 and CDR2: MNHNY, SVGAGI (reference sequence). V was shortened by 5 bases and J by 4 bases, with 17 bases between the two germline ends. The CDR3 is 15 amino acids. The CDR3 region is CASSPRQGGGTEAFF. For the CDR3, the DNA is TGTGCCAGCAGTCCACGCCAGGGAGGAGGCACTGAAGCTTTCTTT.

The J gene is TRBJ1-4, the V gene TRBV7-8; TRBD1 matches 12 bases. CDR3 size: 15 residues. With V trimmed by 5 bases and J by 7 bases, 5 bases remained unmatched. CDR1 SGHVS and CDR2 FQNEAQ come from the germline V gene. The CDR3 DNA sequence: TGTGCCAGCAGCGGGGGGACAGGGGGCGTTGAAAAACTGTTTTTT. It specifies CASSGGTGGVEKLFF.